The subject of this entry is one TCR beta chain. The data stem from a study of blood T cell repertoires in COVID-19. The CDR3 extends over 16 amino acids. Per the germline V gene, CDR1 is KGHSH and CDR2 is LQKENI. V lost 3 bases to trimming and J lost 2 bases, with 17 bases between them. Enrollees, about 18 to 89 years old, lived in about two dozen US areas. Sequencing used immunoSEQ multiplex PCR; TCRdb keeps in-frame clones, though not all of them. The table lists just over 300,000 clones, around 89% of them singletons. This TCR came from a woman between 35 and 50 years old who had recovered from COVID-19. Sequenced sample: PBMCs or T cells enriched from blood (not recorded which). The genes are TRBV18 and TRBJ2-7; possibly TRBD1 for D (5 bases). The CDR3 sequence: CASSPAWRKGAYEQYF. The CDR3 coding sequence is TGTGCCAGCTCACCGGCCTGGCGAAAAGGGGCCTACGAGCAGTACTTC. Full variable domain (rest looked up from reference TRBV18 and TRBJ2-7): NAGVMQNPRHLVRRRGQEARLRCSPMKGHSHVYWYRQLPEEGLKFMVYLQKENIIDESGMPKERFSAEFPKEGPSILRIQQVVRGDSAAYFCASSPAWRKGAYEQYFGPGTRLTVT.